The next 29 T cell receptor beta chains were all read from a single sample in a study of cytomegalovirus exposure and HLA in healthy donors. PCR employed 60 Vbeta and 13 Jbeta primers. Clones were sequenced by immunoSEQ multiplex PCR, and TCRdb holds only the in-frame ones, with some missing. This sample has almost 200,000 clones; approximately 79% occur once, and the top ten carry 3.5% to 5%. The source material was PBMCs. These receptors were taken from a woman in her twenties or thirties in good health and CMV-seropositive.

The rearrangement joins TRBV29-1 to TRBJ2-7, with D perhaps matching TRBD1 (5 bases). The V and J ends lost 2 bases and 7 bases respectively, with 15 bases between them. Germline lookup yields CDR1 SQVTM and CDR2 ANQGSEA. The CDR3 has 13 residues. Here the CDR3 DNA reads TGCAGCGTTGAAACTGCAGGGTTTGGGGAGCAGTACTTC. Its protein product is CSVETAGFGEQYF.

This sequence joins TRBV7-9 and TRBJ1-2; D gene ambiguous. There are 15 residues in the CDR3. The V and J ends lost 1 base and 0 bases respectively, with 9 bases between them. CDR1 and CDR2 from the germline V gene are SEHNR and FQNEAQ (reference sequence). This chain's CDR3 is CASSLGDTSNYGYTF. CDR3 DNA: TGTGCCAGCAGCTTAGGAGACACCTCTAACTATGGCTACACCTTC.

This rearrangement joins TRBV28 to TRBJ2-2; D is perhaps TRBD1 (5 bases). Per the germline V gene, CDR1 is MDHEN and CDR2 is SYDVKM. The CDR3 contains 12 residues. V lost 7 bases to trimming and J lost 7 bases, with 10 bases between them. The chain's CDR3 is CASTVRGGELFF. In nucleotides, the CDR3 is TGTGCCAGCACCGTTAGGGGCGGGGAGCTGTTTTTT.

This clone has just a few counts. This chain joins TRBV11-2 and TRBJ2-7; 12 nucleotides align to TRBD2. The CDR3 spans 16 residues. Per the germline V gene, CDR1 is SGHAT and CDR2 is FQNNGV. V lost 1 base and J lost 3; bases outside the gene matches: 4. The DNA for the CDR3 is TGTGCCAGCAGCTTAGCCCGACTAGCGGGAGTCTACGAGCAGTACTTC. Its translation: CASSLARLAGVYEQYF.

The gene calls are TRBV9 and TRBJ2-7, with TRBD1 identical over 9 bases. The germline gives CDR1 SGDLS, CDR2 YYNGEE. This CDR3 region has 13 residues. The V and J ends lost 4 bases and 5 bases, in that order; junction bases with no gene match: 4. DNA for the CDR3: TGTGCCAGCAGCCCCTGGGACAGGGACGAGCAGTACTTC. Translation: CASSPWDRDEQYF.

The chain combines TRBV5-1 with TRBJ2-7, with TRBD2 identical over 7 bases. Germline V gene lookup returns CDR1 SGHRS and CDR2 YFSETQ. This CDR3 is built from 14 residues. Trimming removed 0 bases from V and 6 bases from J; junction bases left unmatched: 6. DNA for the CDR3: TGCGCCAGCAGCTTGGCCCAATCTAGCGGCGAGCAGTACTTC. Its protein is CASSLAQSSGEQYF.

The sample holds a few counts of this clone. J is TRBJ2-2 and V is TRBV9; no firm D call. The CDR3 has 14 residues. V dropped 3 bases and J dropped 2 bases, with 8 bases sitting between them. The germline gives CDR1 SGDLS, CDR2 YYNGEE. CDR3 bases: TGTGCCAGCAGCGAACAGACCAACACCGGGGAGCTGTTTTTT. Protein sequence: CASSEQTNTGELFF.

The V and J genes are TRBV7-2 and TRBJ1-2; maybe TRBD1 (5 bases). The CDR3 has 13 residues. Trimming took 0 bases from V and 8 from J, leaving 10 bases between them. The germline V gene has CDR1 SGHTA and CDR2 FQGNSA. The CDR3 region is CASSLAQGGGYTF. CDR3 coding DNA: TGTGCCAGCAGCTTAGCGCAGGGTGGGGGCTACACCTTC. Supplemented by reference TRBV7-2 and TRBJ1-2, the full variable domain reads GAGVSQSPSNKVTEKGKDVELRCDPISGHTALYWYRQSLGQGLEFLIYFQGNSAPDKSGLPSDRFSAERTGGSVSTLTIQRTQQEDSAVYLCASSLAQGGGYTFGSGTRLTVV.

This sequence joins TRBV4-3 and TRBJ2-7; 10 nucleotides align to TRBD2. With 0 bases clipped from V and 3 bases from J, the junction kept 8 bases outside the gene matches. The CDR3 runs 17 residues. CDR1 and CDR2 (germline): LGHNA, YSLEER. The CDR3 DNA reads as TGCGCCAGCAGCCAAGAACGCGAGCGGGAGGGACTCTACGAGCAGTACTTC. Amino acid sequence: CASSQEREREGLYEQYF.

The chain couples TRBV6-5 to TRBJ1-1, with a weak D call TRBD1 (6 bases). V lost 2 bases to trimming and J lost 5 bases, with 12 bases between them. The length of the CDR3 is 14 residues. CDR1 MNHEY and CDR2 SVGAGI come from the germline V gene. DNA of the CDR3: TGTGCCAGCAGTTACCACAGGGCGGAGACTGAAGCTTTCTTT. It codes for CASSYHRAETEAFF.

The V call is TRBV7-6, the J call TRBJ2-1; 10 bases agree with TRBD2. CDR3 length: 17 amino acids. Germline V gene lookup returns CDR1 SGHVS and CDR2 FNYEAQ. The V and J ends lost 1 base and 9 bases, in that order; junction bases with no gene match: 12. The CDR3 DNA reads TGTGCCAGCAGCTTAGATTATCTAGCGGGAGTTTCGGGTGAGCAGTTCTTC. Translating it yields CASSLDYLAGVSGEQFF.

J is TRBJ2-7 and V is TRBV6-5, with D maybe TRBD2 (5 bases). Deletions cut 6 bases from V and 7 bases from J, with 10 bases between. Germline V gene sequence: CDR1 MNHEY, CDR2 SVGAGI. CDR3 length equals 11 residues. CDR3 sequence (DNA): TGTGCCAGCAGACGGGAATTTGAGCAGTACTTC. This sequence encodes CASRREFEQYF.

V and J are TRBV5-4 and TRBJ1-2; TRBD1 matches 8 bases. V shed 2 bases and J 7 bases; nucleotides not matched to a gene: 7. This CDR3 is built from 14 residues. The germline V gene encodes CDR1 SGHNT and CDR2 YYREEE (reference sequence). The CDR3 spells CASSFPDRASGYTF. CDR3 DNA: TGTGCCAGCAGCTTCCCGGACAGGGCGAGTGGCTACACCTTC.

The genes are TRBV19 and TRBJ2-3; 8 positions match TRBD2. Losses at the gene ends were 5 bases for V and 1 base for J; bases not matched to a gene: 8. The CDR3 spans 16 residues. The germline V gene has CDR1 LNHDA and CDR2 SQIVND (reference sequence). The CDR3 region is CASSPGTGGGTDTQYF. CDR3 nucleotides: TGTGCCAGTAGTCCCGGGACCGGGGGGGGCACAGATACGCAGTATTTT.

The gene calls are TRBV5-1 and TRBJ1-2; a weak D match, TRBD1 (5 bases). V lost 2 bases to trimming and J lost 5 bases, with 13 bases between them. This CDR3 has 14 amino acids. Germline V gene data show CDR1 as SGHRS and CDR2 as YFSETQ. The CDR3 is CASSFEGHPYGYTF. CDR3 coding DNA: TGCGCCAGCAGCTTTGAAGGACACCCTTATGGCTACACCTTC.

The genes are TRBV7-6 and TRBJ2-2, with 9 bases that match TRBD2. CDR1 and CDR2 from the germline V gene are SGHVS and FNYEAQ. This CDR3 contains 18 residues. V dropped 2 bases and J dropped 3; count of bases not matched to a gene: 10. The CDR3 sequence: CASSLPGSGSTDTGELFF. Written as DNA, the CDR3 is TGTGCCAGCAGCTTACCCGGTAGCGGGAGTACGGACACCGGGGAGCTGTTTTTT.

The CDR3 DNA reads as TGCGCCAGCAGCTTGGGGGCCGAGGGCACAGGGGGGACAGATACGCAGTATTTT. The encoded protein is CASSLGAEGTGGTDTQYF. The chain links TRBV5-1 to TRBJ2-3, with 8 nucleotides matching TRBD1. The CDR3 sequence is 18 residues long. Germline V gives CDR1 SGHRS, CDR2 YFSETQ. V gave up 0 bases and J gave up 3 bases; unmatched junction bases: 12.

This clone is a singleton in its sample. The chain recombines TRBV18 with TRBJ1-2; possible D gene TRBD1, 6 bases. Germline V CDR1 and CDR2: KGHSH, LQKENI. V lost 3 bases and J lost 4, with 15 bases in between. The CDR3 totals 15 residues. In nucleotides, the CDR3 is TGTGCCAGCTCACCGGACAGCTACACCTCCTATGGCTACACCTTC. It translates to CASSPDSYTSYGYTF.

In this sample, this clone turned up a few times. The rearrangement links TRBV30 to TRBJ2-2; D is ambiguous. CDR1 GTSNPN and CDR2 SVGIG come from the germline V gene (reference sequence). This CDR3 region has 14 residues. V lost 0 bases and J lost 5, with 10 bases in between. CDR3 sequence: CAWSVNRATGELFF. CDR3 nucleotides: TGTGCCTGGAGTGTAAATCGTGCGACCGGGGAGCTGTTTTTT.

As DNA, the CDR3 is TGTGCCAGCAGCAACTCGGCGAACACCGGGGAGCTGTTTTTT. Translation gives CASSNSANTGELFF. The chain employs TRBV27 and TRBJ2-2; D uncertain. CDR3 length: 14 amino acids. Germline assignment: CDR1 MNHEY and CDR2 SMNVEV (reference sequence). Trimming pared 6 bases from V and 0 bases from J, leaving 8 bases between.

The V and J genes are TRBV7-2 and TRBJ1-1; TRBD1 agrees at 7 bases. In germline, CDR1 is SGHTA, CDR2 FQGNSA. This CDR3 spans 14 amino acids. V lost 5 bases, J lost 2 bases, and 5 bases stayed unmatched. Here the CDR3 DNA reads TGTGCCAGCAGCACCAACAGGGGAAACACTGAAGCTTTCTTT. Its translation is CASSTNRGNTEAFF. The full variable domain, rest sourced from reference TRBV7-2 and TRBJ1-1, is GAGVSQSPSNKVTEKGKDVELRCDPISGHTALYWYRQSLGQGLEFLIYFQGNSAPDKSGLPSDRFSAERTGGSVSTLTIQRTQQEDSAVYLCASSTNRGNTEAFFGQGTRLTVV.

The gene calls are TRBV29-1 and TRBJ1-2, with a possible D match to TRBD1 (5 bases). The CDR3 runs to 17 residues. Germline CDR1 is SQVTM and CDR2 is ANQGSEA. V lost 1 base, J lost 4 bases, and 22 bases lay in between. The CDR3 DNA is TGCAGCGTTGAAGCCTTGCTTGACTCAGGGTTCGCCTATGGCTACACCTTC. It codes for CSVEALLDSGFAYGYTF.

The chain's CDR3 is CASSGWTGQNYGYTF. In nucleotides, the CDR3 is TGTGCCAGCAGCGGATGGACAGGACAAAACTATGGCTACACCTTC. The chain combines TRBV7-8 with TRBJ1-2; TRBD1 aligns across 7 bases. The CDR3 sequence is 15 residues long. The V segment lost 5 bases and the J segment 2 bases; nucleotides outside the gene matches: 8. Germline V gives CDR1 SGHVS, CDR2 FQNEAQ.

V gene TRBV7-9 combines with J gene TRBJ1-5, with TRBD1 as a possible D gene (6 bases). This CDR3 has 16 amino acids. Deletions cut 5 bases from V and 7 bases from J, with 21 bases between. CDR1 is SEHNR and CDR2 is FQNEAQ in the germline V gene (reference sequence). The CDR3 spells CASSRTQGSRRQPQHF. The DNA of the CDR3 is TGTGCCAGCAGCCGAACACAGGGCTCGAGGAGACAGCCCCAGCATTTT.

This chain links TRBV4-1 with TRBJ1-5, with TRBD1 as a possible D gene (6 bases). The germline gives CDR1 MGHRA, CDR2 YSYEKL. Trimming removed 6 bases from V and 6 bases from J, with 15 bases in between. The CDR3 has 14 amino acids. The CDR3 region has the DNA TGCGCCAGCAGTAACAGGGAGAAAGGTCAGCCCCAGCATTTT. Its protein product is CASSNREKGQPQHF.

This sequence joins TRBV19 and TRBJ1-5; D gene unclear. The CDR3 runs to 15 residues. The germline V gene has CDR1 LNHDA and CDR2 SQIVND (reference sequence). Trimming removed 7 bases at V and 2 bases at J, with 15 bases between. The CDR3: CASTPLERGNQPQHF. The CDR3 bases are TGTGCCAGTACCCCGTTAGAGAGGGGCAATCAGCCCCAGCATTTT. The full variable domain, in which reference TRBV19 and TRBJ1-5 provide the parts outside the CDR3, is DGGITQSPKYLFRKEGQNVTLSCEQNLNHDAMYWYRQDPGQGLRLIYYSQIVNDFQKGDIAEGYSVSREKKESFPLTVTSAQKNPTAFYLCASTPLERGNQPQHFGDGTRLSIL.

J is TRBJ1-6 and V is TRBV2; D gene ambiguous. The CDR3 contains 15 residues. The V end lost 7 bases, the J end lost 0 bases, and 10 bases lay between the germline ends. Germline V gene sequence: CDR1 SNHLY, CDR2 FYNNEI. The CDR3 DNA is TGTGCCAGCAAACAGCTGAGCTCCTATAATTCACCCCTCCACTTT. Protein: CASKQLSSYNSPLHF.

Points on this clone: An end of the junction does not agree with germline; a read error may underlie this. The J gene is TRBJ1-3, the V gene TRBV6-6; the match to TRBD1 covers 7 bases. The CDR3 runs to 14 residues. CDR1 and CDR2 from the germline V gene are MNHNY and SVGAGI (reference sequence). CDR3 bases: TGTGTCAGCAGTTTGGACAGGAATGGAAACACCATATATTTT. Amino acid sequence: CVSSLDRNGNTIYF.

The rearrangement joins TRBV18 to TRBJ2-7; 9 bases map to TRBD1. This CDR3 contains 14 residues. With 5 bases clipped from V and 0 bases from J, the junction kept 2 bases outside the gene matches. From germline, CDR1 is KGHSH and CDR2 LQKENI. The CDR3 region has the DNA TGTGCCAGCTCAACGGGACAGGGCTCCTACGAGCAGTACTTC. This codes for CASSTGQGSYEQYF.